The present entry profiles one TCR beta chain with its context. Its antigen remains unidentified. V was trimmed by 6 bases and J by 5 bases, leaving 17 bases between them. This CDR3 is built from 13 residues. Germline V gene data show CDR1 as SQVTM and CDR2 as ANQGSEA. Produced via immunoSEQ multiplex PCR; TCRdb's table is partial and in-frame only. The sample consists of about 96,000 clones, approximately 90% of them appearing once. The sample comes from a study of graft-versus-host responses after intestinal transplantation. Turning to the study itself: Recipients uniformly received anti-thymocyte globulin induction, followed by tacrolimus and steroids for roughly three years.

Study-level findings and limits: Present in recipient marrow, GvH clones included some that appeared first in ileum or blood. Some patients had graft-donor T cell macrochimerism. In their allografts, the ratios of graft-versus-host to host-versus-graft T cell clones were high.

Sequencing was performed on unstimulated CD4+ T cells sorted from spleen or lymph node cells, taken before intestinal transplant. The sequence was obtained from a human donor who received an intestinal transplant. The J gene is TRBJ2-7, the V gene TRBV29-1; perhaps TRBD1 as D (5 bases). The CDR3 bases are TGCAGCGTCCGGCCTCTAAGGGGAAACGAGCAGTACTTC. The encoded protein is CSVRPLRGNEQYF.